The following is a TCR beta chain sequence with its context. The specificity of this receptor is unknown. Base qualities are not provided; no much larger clone lies one nucleotide away. The CDR1 and CDR2 encoded by the germline V gene (reference sequence) are LNHDA and SQIVND. Between the V and J ends, shortened by 5 bases and 4 bases respectively, the junction contains 11 bases. The CDR3 covers 13 residues, taking in both the cysteine and the phenylalanine. Kept here is only the CDR3 DNA, which spans 39 bases and is read in frame from base 1. In total, about 650 healthy bone marrow donors made up the cohort. Cohort members were all nominally healthy when sampled, although unrecorded immune exposures were likely present. The donor was CMV seropositive and was included in the group of 250 to 300 seropositive cohort members. A peripheral blood sample was collected from each donor, and TCR beta sequencing was performed on peripheral blood mononuclear cells. Genomic DNA extraction from the blood cell samples was performed with the Qiagen DNeasy Blood Extraction Kit.

Receptor amplification or capture employed the immunoSEQ multiplex PCR assay. For the multiplex PCR, a mixture combining 60 forward primers for TCR Vbeta segments and 13 reverse primers for TCR Jbeta segments was used. A multiplex PCR assay on genomic DNA amplified the CDR3 region of rearranged TCR beta genes. On the Illumina HiSeq System, the amplified TCR beta libraries were sequenced as 87-base-pair reads. The authors' analysis ran thus. Across the 500 to 700 repertoires, a later analysis counted 80 million or so unique TCR beta chains, approximately 12 million of which were shared by at least two donors. Raw reads were error-corrected and collapsed into unique sequences by a nearest-neighbor algorithm in which closely related sequences were merged to remove PCR and sequencing errors. To assign V, D and J gene segments, CDR3 sequences were aligned to IMGT reference sequences. For a sequence to be retained, a match of at least six nucleotides was required to both a V gene segment and a J gene segment. A rearrangement was called productive if the CDR3 had no stop codons and remained in frame with V and J, and every other rearrangement was called non-productive. Following IMGT convention, CDR3 was defined as the stretch from the second conserved V-encoded cysteine up to the conserved J-encoded phenylalanine. In an earlier analysis of 550 to 650 of the donors, sequences lacking an unambiguous match to a single V gene segment were excluded. An earlier analysis of some 610 of the donors called V segments functional above 56.7% productive rearrangements and segregating when the between-donor standard deviation exceeded 5%. A statistical classification framework was developed to diagnose cytomegalovirus status using the catalog of TCR beta chain sequences. In a later analysis, TCR nucleotide sequences were compared against IMGT/GENE-DB human TR gene sequences so that V and J genes could be assigned. In a later analysis, CDR3 sequences and most-parsimonious VDJ recombination scenarios were assigned using the TCRdist pipeline. In a later analysis, every TCR beta chain was defined by the combination of its CDR3 amino acid sequence and its V-gene family, and reads without a unique V-gene family were dropped. A later analysis removed over 500 highly shared, low-generation-probability nucleotide sequences to deal with suspected cross-contamination and a sequencing artifact. In a later analysis, a clonal expansion index was calculated for each public chain from normalized within-repertoire ranks of inferred template counts. Generation probabilities in a later analysis came from a VDJ recombination model fitted to out-of-frame rearrangements, and those results were checked against IGoR. Hypergeometric tests were used in a later analysis to score TCR-TCR, TCR-HLA and TCR-CMV co-occurrence, with a repertoire-size bias correction applied to the TCR pairs. False discovery rates were estimated in a later analysis by permuting HLA or CMV assignments 20 times. In a later analysis, co-occurring TCRs were grouped with DBSCAN, and TCRdist sequence similarity was added when clustering was performed within HLA-allele-positive subsets. Co-occurrence clustering excluded repertoires with fewer than 30,000 or more than 120,000 public chains, plus five with anomalous nucleotide sharing. Not all clones reach the TCRdb copy of this immuneACCESS table, which keeps in-frame sequences only. Checked studies attribute under half of the gap to unresolved V genes and leave the rest unexplained. The D gene and trimming were derived from the DNA, and the V and J assignments and clone size from that table. This sample has 95,000 to 150,000 clones in its table, and roughly 80% of those were observed once. The top ten clonotypes cover more than 3% of the sample.

The data are from a study of cytomegalovirus exposure and HLA in healthy donors (TCRdb year 2017). Background for the entire study: According to an earlier analysis of several hundred of the donors, about 190 million T cells yielded roughly 110 million unique TCR beta sequences and approximately 300 Gb of sequence data. The genetic ancestry cluster associated with self-reported Caucasian donors included 65% to 90% of the approximately 410 genotyped donors. The later analysis used no new phenotypic data to find candidate immune exposures, relying instead on TCR beta sequences and their occurrence across donors. The study used immunosequencing to profile the T cell repertoires of several hundred subjects and linked those repertoires to cytomegalovirus serostatus. A handful of DR-DQ haplotypes were handled as single units for association and clustering because linkage in the cohort was strong. Typing coverage varied by locus: about 620-640 donors for A, B, C, DRB1 and DQB1; approximately 500 for DQA1; over 600 for DPA1; around 490 for DPB1. Genome-wide SNP genotypes for about three fifths of the roughly 700 donors were used in a later genetic analysis, which treated that subset as a discovery cohort. In a later analysis, previously published TCR beta repertoires from 550 to 750 donors were re-analyzed and high-resolution HLA genotyping was added so that TCR occurrence patterns could be studied. To predict cytomegalovirus infection status, the study brought together high-throughput TCR immunosequencing, statistical association of individual TCRs with disease status, and machine learning. Every repertoire in the discovery cohort had been generated on one and the same sequencing platform. Among about 400 genotyped donors of the cohort, an average of approximately 200,000 unique TCR beta nucleotide sequences was sequenced per donor, of which about 19% were non-productive. In an earlier analysis of 500 to 650 of the donors, high-throughput TCR beta sequencing was used to judge whether each TCR beta V gene segment behaved as functional or pseudogenic. Besides the first cohort of 550 to 750 subjects, a separate validation cohort made up of roughly 120 different subjects was used. Class I and class II HLA loci were covered by the typing at four-digit resolution. An early release that covered roughly 600 HLA-typed donors contained approximately 320 gigabases of sequencing data and around 80 million unique TCR sequences. The study aimed to test whether signatures of past pathogen exposure could be identified by cataloging public T cell receptors. Donor age, sex, ethnicity and CMV serostatus were collected together with the repertoire data.

The investigation overall reported the following: Roughly uniform sequencing depth across donors was assumed in presence/absence analyses, although this assumption may not hold. A later analysis reported that several top co-occurrence clusters appeared linked to parvovirus B19, influenza, CMV and Epstein-Barr virus. The classifier was reported to diagnose cytomegalovirus status with high specificity and sensitivity in both the original cohort and the validation cohort. Correlated functional status among segregating V segments might reflect linkage disequilibrium, but an unknown experimental factor could not be ruled out. Because the 87-base-pair reads could not distinguish some IMGT-functional V segments, including TRBV6-2 and TRBV6-3, those segments were excluded. In a later analysis, the rate of TCR association differed among HLA loci, with DRB1 alleles having the most associated TCRs and HLA-C alleles having the fewest. In a later analysis, HLA-associated TCR beta chains were found to be more clonally expanded and to have lower generation probabilities than equally common non-associated chains. In an earlier analysis of fewer than 700 of the donors, most TCR beta V segments appeared in productive rearrangements about 87% or about 30% of the time, broadly matching IMGT annotations. In this cohort, only TCR beta chains were sequenced, and detectable features were limited by the absence of alpha or paired-chain data. Because HLA typing was missing for some donors at each locus, association tests included only the typed subset. Most TCR sequences were observed very rarely across donors, whereas some public TCRs were present in many individuals. A later genetic analysis associated a missense DCLRE1C variant with V-gene and J-gene trimming of TCR beta chains, and an independent cohort replicated the association. A later analysis associated 15,000 or so TCR beta sequences with specific HLA alleles at a false discovery rate of 0.05. A few of the identified cytomegalovirus-associated TCR beta chains were confirmed in vitro to be specific for cytomegalovirus antigens. A cluster of highly shared sequence variants was judged likely to be a technical artifact of the sequencing pipeline. The only immune exposure information available for the cohort was CMV serostatus. Assigning TCR associations to individual alleles was difficult when HLA alleles, especially DR and DQ, strongly co-occurred. In a later analysis, most CMV-associated TCR beta chains were found to appear HLA-restricted, with HLA associations seemingly driven largely by CMV exposure. The authors suggested that the approach could potentially be extended to other disease states and immunological phenotypes. A further reported finding was that TCR beta sequences accurately predicted the HLA-A and HLA-B alleles for most subjects in the first cohort. In the study, approximately 150 TCR beta chains were listed as associated with cytomegalovirus. Approximately 16 rarely observed V segments, including chromosome 9 orphons, were excluded from the earlier analysis of about 500 of the donors because counts were too low. In a later genetic analysis, fewer N-insertions in productive TCRs were reported among donors in an Asian-associated ancestry cluster than the roughly 670-donor mean.

This TCR derives from a man aged 18 to 30 in good health and CMV-seropositive. The sequence links TRBV19 to TRBJ1-1, with TRBD1 tentatively as D gene (6 bases match). The sample consisted of PBMCs. CDR3 region: CASSQGLSTEAFF. At the DNA level, the sequence is TGTGCCAGTAGTCAGGGGCTCAGCACTGAAGCTTTCTTT.